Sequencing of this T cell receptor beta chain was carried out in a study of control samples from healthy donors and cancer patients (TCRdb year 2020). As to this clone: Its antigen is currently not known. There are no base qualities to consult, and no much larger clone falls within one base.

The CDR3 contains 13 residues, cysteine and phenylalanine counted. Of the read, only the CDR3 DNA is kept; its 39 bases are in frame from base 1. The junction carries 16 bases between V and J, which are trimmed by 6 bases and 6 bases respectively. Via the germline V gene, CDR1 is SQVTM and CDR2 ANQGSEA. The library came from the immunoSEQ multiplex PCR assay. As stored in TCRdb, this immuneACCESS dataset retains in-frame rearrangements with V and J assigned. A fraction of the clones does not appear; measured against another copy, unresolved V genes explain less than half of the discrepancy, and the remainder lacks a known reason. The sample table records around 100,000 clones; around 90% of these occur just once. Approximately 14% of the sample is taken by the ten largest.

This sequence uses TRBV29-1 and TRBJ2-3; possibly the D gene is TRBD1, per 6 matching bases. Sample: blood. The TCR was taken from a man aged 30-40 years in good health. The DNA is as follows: TGCAGCGTCCAGGGGCCCAACTATGATACGCAGTATTTT. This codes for CSVQGPNYDTQYF.